Presented here are 17 T cell receptor beta chains from one specimen sequenced in a study of cytomegalovirus exposure and HLA in healthy donors. Sequenced by immunoSEQ multiplex PCR; TCRdb stores in-frame clones only, minus some. The table shows almost 75,000 clones, with about 82% occurring only once. Sequenced material: PBMCs. The receptors here all came from a man aged 25 to 40 in good health and CMV-seronegative.

This clone was recorded a few times. The chain recombines TRBV6-5 with TRBJ1-5, with D tentatively TRBD1 (6 bases). This CDR3 has 13 amino acids. Germline CDR1 is MNHEY and CDR2 is SVGAGI. Trimming stripped 4 bases from V and 7 bases from J, with 11 bases between. The CDR3, as DNA: TGTGCCAGCAGTTCTGGGGGCAGACAGCCCCAGCATTTT. It is translated as CASSSGGRQPQHF.

The J gene is TRBJ1-5, the V gene TRBV28; 7 bases agree with TRBD1. The CDR3 runs to 13 residues. J lost 4 bases, V lost 6 bases, and 3 bases had no gene match. Per germline, CDR1 MDHEN and CDR2 SYDVKM. This CDR3 reads CASSGDRNQPQHF. The DNA of the CDR3 is TGTGCCAGCAGCGGGGACAGAAATCAGCCCCAGCATTTT.

The V gene is TRBV5-1, the J gene TRBJ1-2; D not resolved. Germline CDR1 is SGHRS and CDR2 is YFSETQ. The CDR3 covers 15 residues. V lost 0 bases and J lost 8, with 17 bases in between. CDR3 DNA: TGCGCCAGCAGCTTGGGAGATGGTACTTCGAAGGGCTACACCTTC. Protein: CASSLGDGTSKGYTF. The variable domain in full, completed from reference TRBV5-1 and TRBJ1-2, reads KAGVTQTPRYLIKTRGQQVTLSCSPISGHRSVSWYQQTPGQGLQFLFEYFSETQRNKGNFPGRFSGRQFSNSRSEMNVSTLELGDSALYLCASSLGDGTSKGYTFGSGTRLTVV.

This chain uses TRBV7-9 with TRBJ1-1, with TRBD1 identical over 7 bases. The CDR3 has 17 amino acids. Looked up from germline, CDR1 is SEHNR and CDR2 is FQNEAQ (reference sequence). V lost 5 bases to trimming and J lost 4 bases; unmatched junction nucleotides: 16. As DNA, the CDR3 is TGTGCCAGCAGCCCCCCTGTGGGCAGGGGGTTGGGCACTGAAGCTTTCTTT. Translation gives CASSPPVGRGLGTEAFF.

This clone was recorded only once. The sample has other DNA sequences that encode this CDR3 too. The V call is TRBV9, the J call TRBJ1-4; 7 positions match TRBD1. The CDR3 totals 15 residues. The trim removed 0 bases at V and 4 bases at J, leaving 3 bases unmatched. The germline V gene encodes CDR1 SGDLS and CDR2 YYNGEE. CDR3 amino acids: CASSVEGTVNEKLFF. The CDR3 DNA reads as TGTGCCAGCAGCGTAGAAGGGACAGTTAATGAAAAACTGTTTTTT. Based on the CDR3 plus reference TRBV9 and TRBJ1-4, the full variable domain is DSGVTQTPKHLITATGQRVTLRCSPRSGDLSVYWYQQSLDQGLQFLIQYYNGEERAKGNILERFSAQQFPDLHSELNLSSLELGDSALYFCASSVEGTVNEKLFFGSGTQLSVL.

In this sample, this clone turned up once. This chain links TRBV5-1 with TRBJ2-5, with TRBD2 identical over 13 bases. This CDR3 spans 16 amino acids. The V gene end was trimmed by 2 bases and the J gene end by 4 bases; junction bases not matched to a gene: 5. The germline V gene encodes CDR1 SGHRS and CDR2 YFSETQ. The CDR3 is CASSFTSGGAGETQYF. The CDR3 region has the DNA TGCGCCAGCAGCTTCACTAGCGGGGGGGCGGGAGAGACCCAGTACTTC.

The chain recombines TRBV10-2 with TRBJ1-3, with TRBD1 as a possible D gene (5 bases). CDR1 is WSHSY, CDR2 SAAADI, per germline. The CDR3 spans 14 residues. Trimming shortened V by 6 bases and J by 3 bases, and 12 bases separated the two germline ends. CDR3 nucleotides: TGCGCCAGCAGCCTAAACGGACATGGAAACACCATATATTTT. This sequence encodes CASSLNGHGNTIYF.

This clone was observed a single time. The chain recombines TRBV5-1 with TRBJ1-2; TRBD1 agrees at 9 bases. The CDR3 contains 16 residues. Germline CDR1 and CDR2: SGHRS and YFSETQ. J lost 7 bases, V lost 0 bases, and 10 bases had no gene match. The DNA of the CDR3 is TGCGCCAGCAGCTTGGGTGCCCAGACAGGGGGAGTTGGCTACACCTTC. Translating gives CASSLGAQTGGVGYTF.

J is TRBJ1-1 and V is TRBV29-1; perhaps TRBD1 as D (6 bases). Germline assignment: CDR1 SQVTM and CDR2 ANQGSEA. Trimming took off 6 bases at V and 5 bases at J, with 13 bases between the two ends. The CDR3 totals 12 residues. The CDR3 DNA reads as TGCAGCGTAGACACAGGGTTTACTGAAGCTTTCTTT. It specifies CSVDTGFTEAFF. The full variable domain, with the rest looked up from reference TRBV29-1 and TRBJ1-1, is SAVISQKPSRDICQRGTSLTIQCQVDSQVTMMFWYRQQPGQSLTLIATANQGSEATYESGFVIDKFPISRPNLTFSTLTVSNMSPEDSSIYLCSVDTGFTEAFFGQGTRLTVV.

The chain links TRBV4-1 to TRBJ1-1; no clear D gene. Trimming took off 0 bases at V and 3 bases at J, with 14 bases between the two ends. The germline CDR1 and CDR2 sequences are MGHRA and YSYEKL. There are 16 residues in the CDR3. The CDR3 protein is CASSQDPIPGYTEAFF. The DNA for the CDR3 is TGCGCCAGCAGCCAAGATCCTATTCCAGGCTACACTGAAGCTTTCTTT.

This chain joins TRBV19 and TRBJ2-2; TRBD2 matches 7 bases. Germline lookup yields CDR1 LNHDA and CDR2 SQIVND (reference sequence). CDR3 length: 15 residues. V was pared by 5 bases and J by 4 bases, with 7 bases of the junction left unmatched. CDR3 in DNA: TGTGCCAGTAGTCTTTCCGGGACTACCACCGGGGAGCTGTTTTTT. It codes for CASSLSGTTTGELFF.

Written as DNA, the CDR3 is TGTGCCAGCAGCTTAGGGGGACAGGGCTCACCCTCTGGGGCCAACGTCCTGACTTTC. Amino acids: CASSLGGQGSPSGANVLTF. The chain combines TRBV7-9 with TRBJ2-6; 9 nucleotides agree with TRBD1. The J segment lost 0 bases and the V segment lost 1 base, leaving 7 bases of the junction unmatched. The germline CDR1 and CDR2 sequences are SEHNR and FQNEAQ (reference sequence). The CDR3 extends over 19 amino acids.

This chain links TRBV29-1 with TRBJ2-1; 12 nucleotides line up with TRBD2. There are 14 residues in the CDR3. The V segment lost 4 bases and the J segment 7 bases; nucleotides outside the gene matches: 5. Germline assignment: CDR1 SQVTM and CDR2 ANQGSEA. In DNA form, the CDR3 reads TGCAGCGTTGCGTCCCTAGCGGGAGGGAATGAGCAGTTCTTC. Encoded protein: CSVASLAGGNEQFF.

J is TRBJ1-2 and V is TRBV10-3; 7 nucleotides line up with TRBD1. CDR3 length equals 14 residues. Germline V gene sequence: CDR1 ENHRY, CDR2 SYGVKD. V lost 0 bases, J lost 7 bases, and 5 bases stayed unmatched. The CDR3 nucleotides are TGTGCCATCAGTGAGTCGAGTAAGGGGGCTGGCTACACCTTC. It is translated as CAISESSKGAGYTF.

This chain links TRBV2 with TRBJ2-5; the match to TRBD2 covers 8 bases. Germline CDR1 and CDR2: SNHLY and FYNNEI. The V segment lost 0 bases and the J segment 3 bases; nucleotides outside the gene matches: 6. CDR3 size: 16 residues. CDR3 nucleotides: TGTGCCAGCAGTGAAGCGCCGGGGCGGGGGGAAGAGACCCAGTACTTC. Amino acid sequence: CASSEAPGRGEETQYF.

This clone was seen more than once but under ten times. The chain combines TRBV11-2 with TRBJ2-7, with D unclear. The germline gives CDR1 SGHAT, CDR2 FQNNGV. CDR3 size: 14 residues. V was cut by 1 base and J by 2 bases, with 9 bases left in between. CDR3 bases: TGTGCCAGCAGCTTAGGACCGGGTACCTACGAGCAGTACTTC. Protein: CASSLGPGTYEQYF.

The chain joins TRBV2 to TRBJ1-5, with D unresolved. Trimming left V 2 bases short and J 0 bases short, with 14 bases between. Germline lookup yields CDR1 SNHLY and CDR2 FYNNEI. The CDR3 is 17 amino acids. CDR3 loop: CASSEIPNVYSNQPQHF. The CDR3 coding sequence is TGTGCCAGCAGTGAAATCCCGAACGTCTATAGCAATCAGCCCCAGCATTTT.